This TCR beta chain was captured in a study of blood T cell repertoires in COVID-19. This CDR3 region has 12 residues. Germline CDR1 and CDR2: WNHNN and SYGVQD (reference sequence). Deletions cut 2 bases from V and 5 bases from J, with 7 bases between. Only in-frame clones appear in the TCRdb table, and some are missing; sequencing was by immunoSEQ multiplex PCR. The sample has about 29,000 clones; almost 85% are singletons. Sequencing was done on a sample of peripheral blood. This sequence was found in a man older than 75 with active COVID-19. V and J are TRBV10-1 and TRBJ2-7; D perhaps matches TRBD1 (6 bases). The CDR3 DNA sequence: TGCGCCAGCAGTGAGACAGGGAACGAGCAGTACTTC. Translated, it gives CASSETGNEQYF.